This paragraph covers one TCR beta chain sequence. The target antigen is unknown. Pools of viral peptides were used by the ViraFEST assay to expand antigen-specific CD4+ T cells ahead of sequencing. Subsequent to 10 days of culture, CD4+ T cells were isolated. The participants, recipients of two vaccine doses, got either BNT162b2 or mRNA-1273. The repertoire was sequenced with immunoSEQ multiplex PCR; TCRdb's copy has only in-frame clones and lacks some. Among about 72,000 clones listed, 80% to 85% were seen once. CDR3 length: 15 residues. Germline V gene data show CDR1 as SGHKS and CDR2 as YYEKEE (reference sequence). The V and J ends lost 4 bases and 2 bases, in that order; junction bases with no gene match: 6. The sample comes from a study of vaccination effects on CD4 cells after COVID-19. For the study at large: Samples were taken post-vaccine, and their median timing was 72 days after the second dose. Points from the study as a whole: There was marked clonal contraction among infection- and vaccine-induced clones late after vaccination.

Sequenced here: CD4+ T cells from PBMCs cultured with HCoV-229E spike peptides, sampled after COVID-19 vaccination. This sequence was found in a human donor who received a COVID-19 vaccine. The chain carries TRBV5-5 and TRBJ2-5, with 9 bases fitting TRBD1. CDR3 nucleotides: TGTGCCAGCAGCCTAACGGGACAGGGACAAGAGACCCAGTACTTC. This codes for CASSLTGQGQETQYF.